Shown below are 22 T cell receptor beta chains from a single sample sequenced in a study of blood T cell repertoires in COVID-19. Only in-frame clones appear in the TCRdb table, and some are missing; sequencing was by immunoSEQ multiplex PCR. The table records roughly 340,000 clones, about 90% of them present only once. The sample consisted of PBMCs or T cells enriched from blood (not recorded which). The origin of the receptors is a middle-aged man in a cohort exposed to, infected with or recovered from COVID-19 (not recorded which).

The rearrangement links TRBV14 to TRBJ2-2; possibly TRBD1 for D (5 bases). Germline V gene sequence: CDR1 SGHDN, CDR2 FVKESK. The CDR3 loop spans 15 amino acids. Trimming shortened V by 1 base and J by 0 bases, and 6 bases separated the two germline ends. The CDR3, as DNA: TGTGCCAGCAGCCAAGGGACAACGAACACCGGGGAGCTGTTTTTT. It yields the protein CASSQGTTNTGELFF.

The CDR3 region is CASSSSSYEQYF. The CDR3 DNA is TGTGCCAGCAGCTCTTCCTCCTACGAGCAGTACTTC. J is TRBJ2-7 and V is TRBV7-9, with D hard to call. The CDR3 spans 12 residues. V shed 4 bases and J shed 0 bases, with 4 bases lying between them. CDR1 and CDR2 (germline): SEHNR, FQNEAQ (reference sequence).

The V and J genes are TRBV7-9 and TRBJ2-1, with 8 positions matching TRBD2. This CDR3 is built from 15 residues. Trimming took 5 bases from V and 4 from J; bases not matched to a gene: 7. CDR1 is SEHNR, CDR2 FQNEAQ, per germline (reference sequence). DNA for the CDR3: TGTGCCAGCAGCGACGGACTAGCAGCTTACAATGAGCAGTTCTTC. It codes for CASSDGLAAYNEQFF.

V is TRBV2 and J is TRBJ1-1; perhaps TRBD1 as D (6 bases). The CDR3 loop spans 15 amino acids. Germline V gives CDR1 SNHLY, CDR2 FYNNEI. Trimming removed 2 bases from V and 1 base from J, with 11 bases in between. The CDR3 DNA reads TGTGCCAGCAGTGAATGGGGACATACGAACACTGAAGCTTTCTTT. Amino acids: CASSEWGHTNTEAFF.

The V call is TRBV27, the J call TRBJ1-6; D not certain. Germline V CDR1 and CDR2: MNHEY, SMNVEV (reference sequence). CDR3 length: 13 residues. Deletions cut 3 bases from V and 8 bases from J, with 8 bases between. This CDR3 reads CASSFTRDSPLHF. The CDR3 DNA reads as TGTGCCAGCAGTTTCACGAGGGATTCACCCCTCCACTTT.

The V gene is TRBV18, the J gene TRBJ1-3; D may be TRBD1 (5 bases). The CDR3 runs 16 residues. Germline assignment: CDR1 KGHSH and CDR2 LQKENI. V was shortened by 5 bases and J by 1 base, with 15 bases between the two germline ends. The CDR3 nucleotides are TGTGCCAGCTCAGAGTACAATCAGGGTTCTGGAAACACCATATATTTT. This translates into CASSEYNQGSGNTIYF.

The rearrangement uses TRBV2 and TRBJ2-7, with D possibly TRBD1 on 5 matching bases. Germline V lookup: CDR1 SNHLY, CDR2 FYNNEI. The CDR3 length is 13 residues. Trimming left V 3 bases short and J 4 bases short, with 10 bases between. The CDR3 DNA reads as TGTGCCAGCAGTGAGGCAGGGTGGTACGAGCAGTACTTC. Translated: CASSEAGWYEQYF.

This clone is a singleton in its sample. The J gene is TRBJ1-5, the V gene TRBV19, with D perhaps matching TRBD1 (6 bases). Trimming shortened V by 4 bases and J by 4 bases, and 11 bases separated the two germline ends. The length of the CDR3 is 14 residues. CDR1 and CDR2 (germline): LNHDA, SQIVND (reference sequence). CDR3 sequence reads: CASSKQGDNQPQHF. The CDR3 nucleotides read TGTGCCAGTAGTAAACAGGGAGATAATCAGCCCCAGCATTTT.

The rearrangement uses TRBV25-1 and TRBJ2-3, with TRBD2 identical over 10 bases. The germline V gene has CDR1 MGHDK and CDR2 SYGVNS. The V gene end was trimmed by 4 bases and the J gene end by 4 bases; junction bases not matched to a gene: 5. This CDR3 spans 15 amino acids. The CDR3: CASSGPSGSADTQYF. The CDR3 DNA is TGTGCCAGCAGTGGACCTAGCGGGAGTGCAGATACGCAGTATTTT. Full variable domain (missing parts from reference TRBV25-1 and TRBJ2-3): EADIYQTPRYLVIGTGKKITLECSQTMGHDKMYWYQQDPGMELHLIHYSYGVNSTEKGDLSSESTVSRIRTEHFPLTLESARPSHTSQYLCASSGPSGSADTQYFGPGTRLTVL.

The rearrangement links TRBV6-2 or TRBV6-3 to TRBJ2-7, with 10 positions matching TRBD1. The V and J ends lost 6 bases and 2 bases, in that order; junction bases with no gene match: 10. Germline values: CDR1 MNHEY, CDR2 SVGEGT. The CDR3 length is 16 residues. CDR3 in DNA: TGTGCCAGCAGCGAAAACCGGGACAGGGGCCCCTACGAGCAGTACTTC. This sequence encodes CASSENRDRGPYEQYF.

This clone appeared a single time. This chain uses TRBV5-1 with TRBJ2-5; maybe TRBD1 (5 bases). The length of the CDR3 is 14 residues. CDR1 and CDR2 (germline): SGHRS, YFSETQ. The V gene lost 0 bases and the J gene lost 4 bases, with 10 bases spanning the gap. In DNA form, the CDR3 reads TGCGCCAGCAGCTTGGGGGCAGGGCTAGAGACCCAGTACTTC. Translating it yields CASSLGAGLETQYF.

A word on this clone: The sample has other DNA sequences that encode this CDR3 too. V is TRBV18 and J is TRBJ1-3, with D possibly matching TRBD1 (5 bases). CDR1 and CDR2 (germline): KGHSH, LQKENI. Between the trimmed V and J ends, which lost 3 bases and 2 bases, there was a span of 8 bases. This CDR3 comprises 14 residues. CDR3 loop: CASSPDRAGNTIYF. The CDR3 nucleotides read TGTGCCAGCTCACCCGACAGAGCTGGAAACACCATATATTTT.

The table lists this clone with a count of one. The gene calls are TRBV7-6 and TRBJ2-7, with a tentative D call TRBD1 (6 bases). The CDR3 sequence is 13 residues long. Germline V gene lookup returns CDR1 SGHVS and CDR2 FNYEAQ. Deletions cut 5 bases from V and 7 bases from J, with 15 bases between. The CDR3 reads CASSPTGFGEQYF. The CDR3 DNA reads as TGTGCCAGCAGCCCGACAGGCTTCGGGGAGCAGTACTTC.

As for this clone: The sample carries other DNA sequences with the same CDR3. The chain employs TRBV6-5 and TRBJ1-3; D remains unclear. This CDR3 has 14 residues. Germline CDR1 and CDR2: MNHEY and SVGAGI. V lost 6 bases and J 1 base, leaving 10 bases between the germline ends. Here the CDR3 reads CASSSPGSGNTIYF. The CDR3 DNA follows: TGTGCCAGCAGCTCCCCCGGTTCTGGAAACACCATATATTTT.

The sample holds one count of this clone. CDR3 amino acids: CASSQDFDSLNYGYTF. In DNA form, the CDR3 reads TGCGCCAGCAGCCAAGATTTCGACAGCCTTAACTATGGCTACACCTTC. The J gene is TRBJ1-2, the V gene TRBV4-1; D is perhaps TRBD1 (5 bases). CDR3 length equals 16 residues. Germline V gene lookup returns CDR1 MGHRA and CDR2 YSYEKL. Trimming took off 0 bases at V and 1 base at J, with 12 bases between the two ends.

J is TRBJ2-7 and V is TRBV5-5, with D possibly matching TRBD1 (6 bases). V was clipped by 6 bases and J by 6 bases, with 13 bases between them. Germline CDR1 is SGHKS and CDR2 is YYEKEE (reference sequence). This CDR3 region has 12 residues. CDR3 residues: CASNLQGAEQYF. The CDR3 DNA follows: TGTGCCAGCAACCTACAGGGCGCCGAGCAGTACTTC.

In DNA form, the CDR3 reads TGTGCCAGCAGCTCGGGGGGCGCGGGAGTTCGGAATGAGCAGTTCTTC. As protein: CASSSGGAGVRNEQFF. The chain recombines TRBV3-1 (or the pseudogene TRBV3-2) with TRBJ2-1, with D perhaps matching TRBD2 (7 bases). Germline assignment: CDR1 LGHDT and CDR2 YNNKEL (reference sequence). Trimming shortened V by 5 bases and J by 7 bases, and 21 bases separated the two germline ends. The CDR3 length is 16 residues.

The chain employs TRBV28 and TRBJ1-2; TRBD1 agrees at 9 bases. CDR1 and CDR2 from the germline V gene are MDHEN and SYDVKM. V lost 6 bases, J lost 8 bases, and 7 bases stayed unmatched. This CDR3 has 13 amino acids. CDR3 loop: CASSPGTGLGYTF. The CDR3 DNA sequence: TGTGCCAGCAGCCCCGGGACAGGGTTGGGCTACACCTTC.

This chain connects TRBV27 to TRBJ1-4; TRBD1 agrees at 7 bases. This CDR3 region has 14 residues. Germline trimming cut 4 bases from V and 4 bases from J; bases unmatched to any gene: 3. CDR1 and CDR2 from the germline V gene are MNHEY and SMNVEV (reference sequence). DNA of the CDR3: TGTGCCAGCAGTTCGACAGGGAGTAATGAAAAACTGTTTTTT. Translation: CASSSTGSNEKLFF.

This sequence joins TRBV5-1 and TRBJ1-1; tentative D call: TRBD1 (5 bases). The germline gives CDR1 SGHRS, CDR2 YFSETQ. The CDR3 has 13 residues. V lost 2 bases, J lost 7 bases, and 12 bases lay in between. DNA for the CDR3: TGCGCCAGCAGCTTTAGGGTTGACAGTGAAGCTTTCTTT. Protein sequence: CASSFRVDSEAFF.

V gene TRBV5-1 combines with J gene TRBJ1-1; possibly TRBD1 for D (5 bases). The CDR3 is made up of 15 amino acids. Trimming pared 1 base from V and 3 bases from J, leaving 13 bases between. Germline assignment: CDR1 SGHRS and CDR2 YFSETQ. The CDR3, as DNA: TGCGCCAGCAGCTTGTGGGGGGTCCGGGACACTGAAGCTTTCTTT. Residues: CASSLWGVRDTEAFF. The full variable domain, completed using reference TRBV5-1 and TRBJ1-1, is KAGVTQTPRYLIKTRGQQVTLSCSPISGHRSVSWYQQTPGQGLQFLFEYFSETQRNKGNFPGRFSGRQFSNSRSEMNVSTLELGDSALYLCASSLWGVRDTEAFFGQGTRLTVV.

The genes are TRBV10-3 and TRBJ2-1, with 14 bases lining up with TRBD2. The CDR3 spans 16 residues. The V segment lost 7 bases and the J segment 0 bases; nucleotides outside the gene matches: 2. Germline-derived CDR1 and CDR2 are ENHRY and SYGVKD. CDR3 protein: CAITGTSGSSYNEQFF. The CDR3 DNA reads TGTGCCATCACTGGGACTAGCGGGAGCTCCTACAATGAGCAGTTCTTC.